The T cell receptor (beta chain) described here comes from a study of blood T cell repertoires in COVID-19. Study information: Sites in the United States, Italy and Spain provided acute and convalescent COVID-19 samples.

Libraries were prepared by immunoSEQ multiplex PCR; TCRdb keeps only in-frame clonotypes and omits some of them. The repertoire holds more than 95,000 clones, with 70% to 85% as singletons. Germline lookup yields CDR1 MNHEY and CDR2 SVGAGI. The V and J ends lost 4 bases and 2 bases, in that order; junction bases with no gene match: 4. This CDR3 comprises 14 residues. This chain joins TRBV6-5 and TRBJ1-2; 7 bases fit TRBD1. This clonotype was sampled from an elderly woman with active or convalescent COVID-19. Sequenced material: peripheral blood. CDR3 loop: CASSLETGNYGYTF. CDR3 sequence (DNA): TGTGCCAGCAGTTTGGAGACAGGGAACTATGGCTACACCTTC.